This T cell receptor (beta chain) was observed in a study of cytomegalovirus exposure and HLA in healthy donors (dated by TCRdb to the late 2010s). At the level of the whole study: An earlier analysis of under 600 of the donors reported 250 to 300 Gb of sequence data and some 100 million unique TCR beta sequences from roughly 200 million T cells. Approximately 310 gigabases of sequencing data and approximately 93 million unique TCR sequences were included in an early release covering under 650 HLA-typed donors. Among the roughly 400 genotyped donors, 75% to 90% belonged to the genetic ancestry cluster associated with self-reported Caucasian donors. The aim of the study was to test whether cataloging public T cell receptors could identify signatures of past pathogen exposure. The study profiled the T cell repertoires of 500 to 800 subjects by immunosequencing and related them to cytomegalovirus serostatus. In addition to the first cohort of roughly 670 subjects, a separate validation cohort of approximately 120 different subjects was used. To predict cytomegalovirus infection status, the study combined high-throughput TCR immunosequencing, statistical association of individual TCRs with disease status, and machine learning. In a later analysis, previously published TCR beta repertoires from 500 to 750 donors were re-analyzed and high-resolution HLA genotyping was added so that TCR occurrence patterns could be studied. Rather than using new phenotypic data, the later analysis identified candidate immune exposures from TCR beta sequences and from how often those sequences occurred across donors. In an earlier analysis of more than 550 of the donors, high-throughput TCR beta sequencing was used to judge whether each TCR beta V gene segment behaved as functional or pseudogenic. Alongside the repertoire data, information on donor age, sex, ethnicity and CMV serostatus was compiled. A later genetic analysis took genome-wide SNP genotypes for about 55% of the roughly 670 donors and used that subset as a discovery cohort. All discovery cohort repertoires had been generated using a single sequencing platform. Class I and class II HLA loci were covered by the typing at four-digit resolution. The number of donors typed differed by locus, with roughly 620-630 for A, B, C, DRB1 and DQB1, around 520 for DQA1, approximately 580 for DPA1, and 472 for DPB1. Several DR-DQ haplotypes were treated as single units for association and clustering because of strong linkage in the cohort. Among a few hundred genotyped donors of the cohort, an average of about 240,000 unique TCR beta nucleotide sequences were sequenced per donor, approximately 20% of them non-productive.

As encoded in the germline V gene, CDR1 is MDHEN while CDR2 is SYDVKM. There are 16 amino acids in the CDR3, from cysteine to phenylalanine inclusive. Solely the CDR3 DNA is kept, with 48 bases framed from the first base. The germline V end is reduced by 4 bases and the J end by 5 bases; junction bases left unmatched: 6. The library was generated by the immunoSEQ multiplex PCR assay. For the multiplex PCR, a mixture combining 60 forward primers for TCR Vbeta segments and 13 reverse primers for TCR Jbeta segments was used. The CDR3 region of rearranged TCR beta genes was amplified from genomic DNA by a multiplex PCR assay. On the Illumina HiSeq System, the amplified TCR beta libraries were sequenced as 87-base-pair reads. The authors' pipeline ran thus. Across the 500 to 750 repertoires, a later analysis counted approximately 75 million unique TCR beta chains, around 11 million of which were shared by at least two donors. To remove PCR and sequencing errors, raw reads were error-corrected and collapsed into unique sequences using a nearest-neighbor algorithm that merged closely related sequences. V, D and J gene segments were assigned by aligning CDR3 sequences to IMGT reference sequences. For a sequence to be retained, a match of at least six nucleotides was required to both a V gene segment and a J gene segment. A rearrangement was called productive if the CDR3 had no stop codons and remained in frame with V and J, and every other rearrangement was called non-productive. Following IMGT convention, CDR3 was defined as the stretch from the second conserved V-encoded cysteine to the conserved J-encoded phenylalanine. Sequences without an unambiguous match to a single V gene segment were excluded from the earlier analysis of about 640 of the donors. An earlier analysis of fewer than 650 of the donors classified V segments as functional when productive rearrangements were above 56.7% and as segregating when the standard deviation between donors was above 5%. A statistical classification framework was developed to diagnose cytomegalovirus status using the catalog of TCR beta chain sequences. A later analysis assigned V and J genes by comparing TCR nucleotide sequences with IMGT/GENE-DB human TR gene sequences. Using the TCRdist pipeline, a later analysis assigned CDR3 sequences along with most-parsimonious VDJ recombination scenarios. A later analysis defined each TCR beta chain by its CDR3 amino acid sequence plus V-gene family, and excluded reads lacking a unique V-gene family. A later analysis removed 450 to 600 highly shared, low-generation-probability nucleotide sequences to deal with suspected cross-contamination and a sequencing artifact. In a later analysis, a clonal expansion index was calculated for each public chain from normalized within-repertoire ranks of inferred template counts. In a later analysis, generation probabilities were computed using a VDJ recombination model fitted to out-of-frame rearrangements, and the results were checked against IGoR. In a later analysis, hypergeometric tests were used to score TCR-TCR, TCR-HLA and TCR-CMV co-occurrence, with a repertoire-size bias correction applied to TCR pairs. A later analysis estimated false discovery rates by permuting HLA or CMV assignments 20 times. In a later analysis, co-occurring TCRs were grouped using DBSCAN, with TCRdist sequence similarity added in when clustering inside HLA-allele-positive subsets. For co-occurrence clustering, repertoires with fewer than 30,000 or more than 120,000 public chains were excluded, along with five repertoires with anomalous nucleotide sharing. What TCRdb holds here is the immuneACCESS table cut down to in-frame rearrangements. Part of the clones is not present; checked against another copy, under half of the missing clones reflect an unresolved V gene, and the others are unexplained. That table supplies the V and J calls and clone size; D and trimming were determined from the DNA. Recorded for this sample are approximately 210,000 clones; over 60% of them occurred a single time. Less than 1.1% of the sample is taken by the ten largest.

The research as a whole found: The study gave a list of 150 to 200 TCR beta chains associated with cytomegalovirus. In a later analysis, over 15,000 TCR beta sequences were associated with specific HLA alleles at a false discovery rate of 0.05. Correlated functional status among segregating V segments might be attributable to linkage disequilibrium, but an unknown experimental factor could not be ruled out. In vitro tests confirmed that a few of the cytomegalovirus-associated TCR beta chains recognize cytomegalovirus antigens. Several of the top co-occurrence clusters appeared to be linked to parvovirus B19, influenza, CMV and Epstein-Barr virus, according to a later analysis. According to a later analysis, most CMV-associated TCR beta chains appeared to be HLA-restricted, and the HLA associations seemed to be driven largely by CMV exposure. The presence/absence analyses assumed that sequencing depth was roughly uniform across donors, and that assumption may not be true. HLA typing was unavailable for some donors at each locus, so association tests used only the typed subset. A further reported finding was that TCR beta sequences accurately predicted the HLA-A and HLA-B alleles for most subjects in the first cohort. An earlier analysis of approximately 600 of the donors showed that most TCR beta V segments appeared in productive rearrangements either about 87% or about 30% of the time, which broadly matched IMGT annotations. A cluster of highly shared sequence variants was judged likely to represent a technical artifact of the sequencing pipeline. For the cohort, immune exposure information was limited to CMV serostatus. In a later genetic analysis, fewer N-insertions in productive TCRs were reported among donors in an Asian-associated ancestry cluster than the roughly 700-donor mean. Some IMGT-functional V segments, including TRBV6-2 and TRBV6-3, could not be distinguished by the 87-base-pair reads and were therefore excluded. In a later genetic analysis, a missense DCLRE1C variant was associated with V-gene and J-gene trimming of TCR beta chains, and the association was replicated in an independent cohort. According to a later analysis, TCR association rates differed among HLA loci, with DRB1 alleles showing the most associated TCRs and HLA-C alleles showing the fewest. Most TCR sequences were observed very rarely across donors, whereas some public TCRs were present in many individuals. Cytomegalovirus status was reported to be diagnosed by the classifier with high specificity and sensitivity in both the original and validation cohorts. Because counts were too low, seventeen rarely observed V segments, including chromosome 9 orphons, were left out of the earlier analysis of a few hundred of the donors. In this cohort, only TCR beta chains were sequenced, and detectable features were limited by the absence of alpha or paired-chain data. Strong co-occurrence of HLA alleles, especially DR and DQ, made assigning TCR associations to individual alleles difficult. A later analysis found that HLA-associated TCR beta chains were more clonally expanded and had lower generation probabilities than equally common non-associated chains. The authors suggested that the approach could potentially be extended to other disease states and immunological phenotypes.

The cohort comprised more than 550 healthy bone marrow donors. At the time of sampling, all cohort members were nominally healthy, though unrecorded immune exposures were likely present. The donor tested CMV seronegative, placing the donor among the 350 or so seronegative members of the cohort. Each donor provided a peripheral blood sample, and peripheral blood mononuclear cells were used for TCR beta sequencing. The Qiagen DNeasy Blood Extraction Kit was used to extract genomic DNA from the blood cell samples. Details on this clone: Its antigen has not been determined. Base qualities are not provided; no much larger clone lies one nucleotide away.

The specimen was PBMCs. The sequence joins TRBV28 to TRBJ2-1; 12 central bases correspond to TRBD2. The origin of this receptor is a woman aged 40 to 50 in good health and CMV-seronegative. The CDR3 sequence is CASSSPTSGGNNEQFF. Read as DNA, the sequence is TGTGCCAGCAGTTCGCCGACTAGCGGGGGAAACAATGAGCAGTTCTTC.